This T cell receptor beta chain was recorded in a study of CDR3 diversity in severe acne. Germline V CDR1 and CDR2: LNHDA, SQIVND (reference sequence). With 8 bases clipped from V and 4 bases from J, the junction kept 10 bases outside the gene matches. The CDR3 totals 16 residues. A single record per CDR3 protein comes from TCRdb applying MiXCR to the PCR reads. The table includes 84,000 or so distinct CDR3 sequences, roughly half detected once. This receptor was obtained from a male donor in good health, serving as a control. The rearrangement uses TRBV19 and TRBJ2-7, with TRBD2 identical over 14 bases. Material for sequencing was blood. The CDR3 DNA is TGTGCCAGTGCCGGGACTAGCGGGAGCTTGACGTACGAGCAGTACTTC. Encoded protein: CASAGTSGSLTYEQYF. The entire variable domain, with the rest obtained from reference TRBV19 and TRBJ2-7, is as follows: DGGITQSPKYLFRKEGQNVTLSCEQNLNHDAMYWYRQDPGQGLRLIYYSQIVNDFQKGDIAEGYSVSREKKESFPLTVTSAQKNPTAFYLCASAGTSGSLTYEQYFGPGTRLTVT.